A single sample is the source of the 21 T cell receptor beta chains below, sequenced in a study of T cells in Graves' hyperthyroidism and ophthalmopathy. Researchers took RNA transcripts and amplified the TCR beta CDR3 regions from them. The TCR CDR3 was amplified in a first-round RT-PCR using the HTBI primer set. TCRdb ran MiXCR on the multiplex PCR reads and lists one entry per CDR3 protein. The sample has 640,000 or so distinct CDR3 sequences; 13% to 15% are singletons. The sequencing input was blood. These receptors were taken from a woman younger than 30 with Graves' ophthalmopathy.

The table lists this clonotype with many counts. The chain couples TRBV11-1 to TRBJ2-7; D possibly corresponds to TRBD1 (5 bases). Germline assignment: CDR1 SGHAT and CDR2 FQDESV (reference sequence). V was trimmed by 5 bases and J by 2 bases, leaving 19 bases between them. The length of the CDR3 is 16 residues. CDR3 region: CASSLTGQGGAYEQYF. DNA of the CDR3: TGTGCCAGCAGCCTTACCGGCCAGGGTGGAGCCTACGAGCAGTACTTC.

This clonotype was detected ten times or more. The chain recombines TRBV28 with TRBJ2-2; 7 nucleotides agree with TRBD2. The length of the CDR3 is 13 residues. Germline V CDR1 and CDR2: MDHEN, SYDVKM. With V trimmed by 7 bases and J by 1 base, 0 bases remained unmatched. CDR3 nucleotide sequence: TGTGCCAGCACGGGAGGGAACACCGGGGAGCTGTTTTTT. Translating it yields CASTGGNTGELFF.

V usage is TRBV6-1 and J usage is TRBJ1-6; 8 positions agree with TRBD1. The CDR3 totals 12 residues. Germline values: CDR1 MNHNS, CDR2 SASEGT. V was pared by 5 bases and J by 18 bases, with 9 bases of the junction left unmatched. In DNA, the CDR3 is TGTGCCAGCAGTTCAGGGACAGGTCAAGCCCACTTT. This translates into CASSSGTGQAHF.

The CDR3 region has the DNA TGCGCCAGCAGCTTGGGGCAGGAGGCGGCCGGGGCCAACGTCCTGACTTTC. This encodes CASSLGQEAAGANVLTF. This chain connects TRBV5-1 to TRBJ2-6; TRBD2 is a possible D gene (5 bases). CDR1 and CDR2 (germline): SGHRS, YFSETQ. V lost 0 bases and J lost 4, with 14 bases in between. The CDR3 sequence is 17 residues long. The full variable domain, with the rest looked up from reference TRBV5-1 and TRBJ2-6, is KAGVTQTPRYLIKTRGQQVTLSCSPISGHRSVSWYQQTPGQGLQFLFEYFSETQRNKGNFPGRFSGRQFSNSRSEMNVSTLELGDSALYLCASSLGQEAAGANVLTFGAGSRLTVL.

The table lists this clonotype with many counts. This chain joins TRBV7-2 and TRBJ2-1; D unresolved. With 2 bases removed from V and 2 bases from J, the gap between germline ends came to 13 bases. This CDR3 comprises 16 residues. Germline V gene sequence: CDR1 SGHTA, CDR2 FQGNSA. CDR3 nucleotides: TGTGCCAGCAGCTTAAAGGCTCCGGTGACCTACAATGAGCAGTTCTTC. It encodes CASSLKAPVTYNEQFF. Full variable domain (rest looked up from reference TRBV7-2 and TRBJ2-1): GAGVSQSPSNKVTEKGKDVELRCDPISGHTALYWYRQSLGQGLEFLIYFQGNSAPDKSGLPSDRFSAERTGGSVSTLTIQRTQQEDSAVYLCASSLKAPVTYNEQFFGPGTRLTVL.

The chain couples TRBV9 to TRBJ2-1; 8 bases agree with TRBD2. Germline assignment: CDR1 SGDLS and CDR2 YYNGEE. This CDR3 has 15 amino acids. V gave up 4 bases and J gave up 8 bases; unmatched junction bases: 11. CDR3 loop: CASSYDSGTGDEQFF. The CDR3 bases are TGTGCCAGCAGCTATGATAGCGGGACGGGGGATGAGCAGTTCTTC.

This clonotype was seen many times. The gene calls are TRBV19 and TRBJ2-1; 10 nucleotides align to TRBD2. CDR1 and CDR2 (germline): LNHDA, SQIVND (reference sequence). There are 15 residues in the CDR3. With 7 bases clipped from V and 1 base from J, the junction kept 4 bases outside the gene matches. The CDR3 sequence is CASTSGRSSYNEQFF. As DNA, the CDR3 is TGTGCCAGTACTAGCGGGAGATCGTCCTACAATGAGCAGTTCTTC.

Ten or more counts support this clonotype. The V call is TRBV5-1, the J call TRBJ1-1; TRBD1 agrees at 7 bases. V was pared by 4 bases and J by 3 bases, with 6 bases of the junction left unmatched. Germline loops: CDR1 SGHRS, CDR2 YFSETQ. The CDR3 covers 14 residues. The CDR3 region is CASSIDRVYTEAFF. The CDR3 region has the DNA TGCGCCAGCAGCATCGACAGGGTATACACTGAAGCTTTCTTT.

This clonotype was recorded at least ten times. The chain joins TRBV2 to TRBJ2-4; D possibly corresponds to TRBD1 (5 bases). From germline, CDR1 is SNHLY and CDR2 FYNNEI. V was cut by 4 bases and J by 0 bases, with 13 bases left in between. The CDR3 length is 16 residues. The CDR3 DNA reads as TGTGCCAGCAGTGTGGACGACAGACTAGCCAAAAACATTCAGTACTTC. It specifies CASSVDDRLAKNIQYF.

The chain recombines TRBV7-9 with TRBJ2-2; 9 bases agree with TRBD2. V was clipped by 2 bases and J by 0 bases; unmatched bases: 10. The CDR3 has 19 residues. The germline V gene encodes CDR1 SEHNR and CDR2 FQNEAQ (reference sequence). CDR3 in DNA: TGTGCCAGCAGCTTACCCAGCGGGAGGAGGTTCGCGAACACCGGGGAGCTGTTTTTT. It specifies CASSLPSGRRFANTGELFF. Full variable domain (rest looked up from reference TRBV7-9 and TRBJ2-2): DTGVSQNPRHKITKRGQNVTFRCDPISEHNRLYWYRQTLGQGPEFLTYFQNEAQLEKSRLLSDRFSAERPKGSFSTLEIQRTEQGDSAMYLCASSLPSGRRFANTGELFFGEGSRLTVL.

This clonotype was counted ten times or more. The rearrangement uses TRBV20-1 and TRBJ2-7; D might be TRBD1 (6 bases). Germline CDR1 DFQATT, CDR2 SNEGSKA (reference sequence). The V and J ends lost 5 bases and 7 bases respectively, with 21 bases between them. This CDR3 contains 14 residues. The DNA for the CDR3 is TGCAGTGCTCGCAGCCGGGACACGAGTCGAGAGCAGTACTTC. Protein sequence: CSARSRDTSREQYF.

This clonotype was recorded many times. J is TRBJ2-7 and V is TRBV2; D not resolved. Between the trimmed V and J ends, which lost 3 bases and 3 bases, there was a span of 21 bases. The CDR3 sequence is 17 residues long. The germline V gene encodes CDR1 SNHLY and CDR2 FYNNEI. As DNA, the CDR3 is TGTGCCAGCAGTGATTTGCGACAAGGCCGAATATTCTACGAGCAGTACTTC. Translated: CASSDLRQGRIFYEQYF.

This clonotype has a count of ten or more. The V and J genes are TRBV28 and TRBJ1-5, with D possibly matching TRBD1 (5 bases). The V gene lost 6 bases and the J gene lost 0 bases, with 21 bases spanning the gap. Per the germline V gene, CDR1 is MDHEN and CDR2 is SYDVKM. CDR3 length: 18 amino acids. In DNA form, the CDR3 reads TGTGCCAGCAGCTCCTGGAAGACTTGGGGGTATAGCAATCAGCCCCAGCATTTT. It yields the protein CASSSWKTWGYSNQPQHF.

There are a few counts of this clonotype. J is TRBJ2-7 and V is TRBV20-1; 8 bases match TRBD2. Germline V CDR1 and CDR2: DFQATT, SNEGSKA (reference sequence). The CDR3 is 14 residues long. V trimming: 4 bases; J trimming: 1 base; junction bases outside the gene matches: 6. As DNA, the CDR3 is TGCAGTGCTATAGGACTAGCCAAATCCTACGAGCAGTACTTC. Translating gives CSAIGLAKSYEQYF.

This clonotype occurred a few times. The rearrangement links TRBV9 to TRBJ2-1, with 10 bases fitting TRBD1. Germline CDR1 is SGDLS and CDR2 is YYNGEE. The CDR3 totals 17 residues. J was trimmed by 1 base and V by 4 bases; bases with no gene match: 8. The CDR3: CASSPGGGQGSYNEQFF. DNA of the CDR3: TGTGCCAGCAGCCCGGGGGGGGGACAGGGGTCCTACAATGAGCAGTTCTTC.

This clonotype was found many times. Here the CDR3 reads CASSPETGGEAFF. CDR3 sequence (DNA): TGTGCCAGCTCACCAGAAACAGGGGGCGAAGCTTTCTTT. The chain uses TRBV18 and TRBJ1-1; 9 positions match TRBD1. V was pared by 2 bases and J by 8 bases, with 3 bases of the junction left unmatched. The germline CDR1 and CDR2 sequences are KGHSH and LQKENI. The CDR3 has 13 amino acids.

This clonotype appeared many times. The chain employs TRBV7-2 and TRBJ2-2, with D perhaps given as TRBD1 or TRBD2 (6 bases each). Germline CDR1 is SGHTA and CDR2 is FQGNSA. V was clipped by 4 bases and J by 3 bases, with 15 bases between them. The CDR3 loop spans 16 amino acids. The CDR3 nucleotides read TGTGCCAGCAGCTCCACAGGAGGGGGAGACACCGGGGAGCTGTTTTTT. Residues: CASSSTGGGDTGELFF.

The CDR3 region has the DNA TGTGCCAGCAGTTTATCCCTGGTCACAGATACGCAGTATTTT. Translation gives CASSLSLVTDTQYF. The chain is built from TRBV27 and TRBJ2-3; unclear D gene. Trimming shortened V by 0 bases and J by 2 bases, and 6 bases separated the two germline ends. CDR1 is MNHEY, CDR2 SMNVEV, per germline (reference sequence). The CDR3 is made up of 14 amino acids.

The sample holds many counts of this clonotype. DNA of the CDR3: TGCAGCGTTGTACCTGGGTCGCGCGCAGATACGCAGTATTTT. Its protein product is CSVVPGSRADTQYF. The rearrangement links TRBV29-1 to TRBJ2-3; D gene ambiguous. CDR1 and CDR2 from the germline V gene are SQVTM and ANQGSEA. V lost 4 bases to trimming and J lost 4 bases, with 15 bases between them. The CDR3 consists of 14 residues.

The chain has TRBV20-1 and TRBJ2-1, with TRBD2 identical over 7 bases. Germline CDR1 DFQATT, CDR2 SNEGSKA (reference sequence). V lost 0 bases, J lost 5 bases, and 16 bases stayed unmatched. This CDR3 has 18 residues. The CDR3: CSARDIQRDFDLNNEQFF. As DNA, the CDR3 is TGCAGTGCTAGAGATATCCAGCGGGATTTCGACTTGAACAATGAGCAGTTCTTC.

V is TRBV6-1 and J is TRBJ2-5, with D possibly called TRBD1 or TRBD2 (6 bases each). V gave up 7 bases and J gave up 4 bases, with 16 bases separating them. Germline V gives CDR1 MNHNS, CDR2 SASEGT. The CDR3 has 14 residues. The CDR3 loop is CASTARGRGETQYF. In nucleotides, the CDR3 is TGTGCCAGCACCGCTCGGGGGCGCGGAGAGACCCAGTACTTC.